Listed below are T cell receptor beta chains from one sample, sequenced in a study of T-cell reconstitution after alpha-beta-depleted transplantation in children. TCRdb re-called the PCR reads through MiXCR, storing one row per CDR3 protein. The data show hundreds of thousands of distinct CDR3 sequences, with 15% to 20% seen just once and over 0.95% held by the top ten. The sequenced sample was PBMCs from the stem cell graft donor, obtained from the stem cell graft. The receptors were sampled from a human donor who donated a stem cell graft to a child with acute myeloid leukemia. The CDR3 runs from the conserved cysteine through the conserved F or W. D genes are given only for firm matches. Part of the rows lack a size; the others show once, few, many or a class for expanded clones.

size: -; D: TRBD1; J: TRBJ1-2; V: TRBV11-1; DNA: TGTGCCAGCAGCTCATTACGCCCAACAGGGGATTCTGGCTACACCTTC; CDR3: CASSSLRPTGDSGYTF
size: -; D: -; J: TRBJ1-5; V: TRBV20-1; DNA: TGCAGTGCTAGAGAGGGGCAGATCAATCAGCCCCAGCATTTT; CDR3: CSAREGQINQPQHF
size: many; D: TRBD2; J: TRBJ2-1; V: TRBV19; DNA: TGTGCCAGTAGTCTCCAACTAGCGGGGGGGCGCAATGAGCAGTTCTTC; CDR3: CASSLQLAGGRNEQFF
size: -; D: -; J: TRBJ2-7; V: TRBV7-2; DNA: TGTGCCAGCAGCCCCGCGGGTTATAGCTCCTACGAGCAGTACTTC; CDR3: CASSPAGYSSYEQYF
size: -; D: TRBD1; J: TRBJ1-5; V: TRBV28; DNA: TGTGCCAGCAGACCAAACTACGGGACAGGTCGATTTAGCAATCAGCCCCAGCATTTT; CDR3: CASRPNYGTGRFSNQPQHF
size: many; D: TRBD1; J: TRBJ1-6; V: TRBV4-3; DNA: TGCGCCAGCAGCCACGCGGGACAGGGGACATTGAATTCACCCCTCCACTTT; CDR3: CASSHAGQGTLNSPLHF
size: -; D: -; J: TRBJ2-2; V: TRBV7-9; DNA: TGTGCCAGCAGCTCCTTCCGACCCGTCACCGGGGAGCTGTTTTTT; CDR3: CASSSFRPVTGELFF
size: few; D: -; J: TRBJ2-3; V: TRBV6-5; DNA: TGTGCCAGCAGTTACTCGTTTCAGTCTAGCACAGATACGCAGTATTTT; CDR3: CASSYSFQSSTDTQYF
size: -; D: -; J: TRBJ2-2; V: TRBV5-4; DNA: TGTGCCAGCAGCTTGGGCGCGGGGGCCGGGACCGGGGAGCTGTTTTTT; CDR3: CASSLGAGAGTGELFF
size: few; D: TRBD2; J: TRBJ2-1; V: TRBV4-2; DNA: TGTGCCAGCAGCCAAGAAGGACTAGCGGCCAATGAGCAGTTCTTC; CDR3: CASSQEGLAANEQFF
size: few; D: TRBD2; J: TRBJ2-1; V: TRBV6-5; DNA: TGTGCCAGCTACAGGGCTAGCGGGGGCCGAGTCTACAATGAGCAGTTCTTC; CDR3: CASYRASGGRVYNEQFF
size: many; D: TRBD1; J: TRBJ1-1; V: TRBV12-3/TRBV12-4; DNA: TGTGCCAGCATGGACAGGGCCGACACTGAAGCTTTCTTT; CDR3: CASMDRADTEAFF
size: -; D: TRBD1; J: TRBJ1-3; V: TRBV5-1; DNA: TGCGCCAGCAGCATACAGGGGCCTGGAAACACCATATATTTT; CDR3: CASSIQGPGNTIYF
size: -; D: TRBD2; J: TRBJ2-3; V: TRBV9; DNA: TGTGCCAGCGAGGGCGGGGGGGCCGGTACGCAGTATTTT; CDR3: CASEGGGAGTQYF
size: many; D: TRBD1; J: TRBJ1-1; V: TRBV7-8; DNA: TGTGCCAGCAGCTTAGGGACAGGGGGAGGCACTGAAGCTTTCTTT; CDR3: CASSLGTGGGTEAFF
size: -; D: -; J: TRBJ2-6; V: TRBV20-1; DNA: TGCAGTGCTCGTCACCGGGACCCCAGCTCTGGGGCCAACGTCCTGACTTTC; CDR3: CSARHRDPSSGANVLTF
size: many; D: -; J: TRBJ2-7; V: TRBV5-5; DNA: TGTGCCAGCAACGATCCCTCGGTGGGCTCCTACGAGCAGTACTTC; CDR3: CASNDPSVGSYEQYF
size: many; D: TRBD1; J: TRBJ1-3; V: TRBV20-1; DNA: TGCAGTGTTTCCACCCAGGGGGTATCGGGAAACACCATATATTTT; CDR3: CSVSTQGVSGNTIYF
size: many; D: -; J: TRBJ2-3; V: TRBV5-1; DNA: TGCGCCAGCAGCCCATTGACAACAGATACGCAGTATTTT; CDR3: CASSPLTTDTQYF
size: -; D: TRBD1; J: TRBJ2-5; V: TRBV5-1; DNA: TGCGCCAGCAGCTCAAACAGGGGCGCCTCCCAAGAGACCCAGTACTTC; CDR3: CASSSNRGASQETQYF
size: many; D: TRBD2; J: TRBJ2-1; V: TRBV13; DNA: TGTGCCAGCAGCTTAGGCCTAGCGGGGGTCGAGCAGTTCTTC; CDR3: CASSLGLAGVEQFF
size: many; D: -; J: TRBJ1-5; V: TRBV4-3; DNA: TGCGCCAGCAGCCAAGAAGGGGGAATCAATCAGCCCCAGCATTTT; CDR3: CASSQEGGINQPQHF
size: -; D: TRBD1; J: TRBJ1-5; V: TRBV20-1; DNA: TGCAGTGCTAGAGATTACGACAGGGGCATGCGGCCCCAGCATTTT; CDR3: CSARDYDRGMRPQHF
size: -; D: -; J: TRBJ2-3; V: TRBV18; DNA: TGTGCCAGCTCACCACCGGGGCGGACTGGGAGCACAGATACGCAGTATTTT; CDR3: CASSPPGRTGSTDTQYF
size: -; D: -; J: TRBJ1-1; V: TRBV14; DNA: TGTGCCAGCAGCCCGGTGTGGGGTAGAACTGAAGCTTTCTTT; CDR3: CASSPVWGRTEAFF
size: many; D: -; J: TRBJ2-1; V: TRBV20-1; DNA: TGCAGTGCTACCCGACTAGAGCAGTTCTTC; CDR3: CSATRLEQFF
size: -; D: TRBD2; J: TRBJ2-1; V: TRBV7-2; DNA: TGTGCCAGCAGCTTAGCGCGGGAGCGGGTTAGCTCCTACAATGAGCAGTTCTTC; CDR3: CASSLARERVSSYNEQFF
size: -; D: -; J: TRBJ1-1; V: TRBV7-8; DNA: TGTGCCAGCAGCTTCTCATGGAGCACTGAAGCTTTCTTT; CDR3: CASSFSWSTEAFF
size: few; D: -; J: TRBJ2-7; V: TRBV30; DNA: TGTGCCTGGAGTGTAGGGGCCTCCTACGAGCAGTACTTC; CDR3: CAWSVGASYEQYF
size: few; D: TRBD1; J: TRBJ2-7; V: TRBV5-1; DNA: TGCGCCAGCCGAATTGACAGGGGGGTAACACCGTACGAGCAGTACTTC; CDR3: CASRIDRGVTPYEQYF
size: -; D: TRBD1; J: TRBJ2-5; V: TRBV5-5; DNA: TGTGCCAGCAGCTGGGGACAGACCCAAGAGACCCAGTACTTC; CDR3: CASSWGQTQETQYF
size: many; D: TRBD1; J: TRBJ1-6; V: TRBV20-1; DNA: TGCAGTGCTAGAATCGGGGGACAGAGCTCCTATAATTCACCCCTCCACTTT; CDR3: CSARIGGQSSYNSPLHF
size: -; D: -; J: TRBJ1-2; V: TRBV20-1; DNA: TGCAGTGCTAGACGCTCGCCCTCCGGGGATGGCTACACCTTC; CDR3: CSARRSPSGDGYTF
size: -; D: TRBD2; J: TRBJ2-5; V: TRBV7-2; DNA: TGTGCCTCCGATCGCATCATAGCGGGGGGCGAAGAGACCCAGTACTTC; CDR3: CASDRIIAGGEETQYF
size: many; D: -; J: TRBJ2-7; V: TRBV9; DNA: TGTGCCAGCAGCGTATCGGCAGGGGTCTCATACGAGCAGTACTTC; CDR3: CASSVSAGVSYEQYF
size: -; D: -; J: TRBJ2-1; V: TRBV12-3/TRBV12-4; DNA: TGTGCCAGCAGACCCGTTCAGAATGAGCAGTTCTTC; CDR3: CASRPVQNEQFF
size: once; D: -; J: TRBJ2-7; V: TRBV18; DNA: TGTGCCAGCTCACCGCCGGGACCCCCGGAGGAGCAGTACTTC; CDR3: CASSPPGPPEEQYF
size: few; D: -; J: TRBJ2-3; V: TRBV7-9; DNA: TGTGCCAGCAGCTTAGGCCAGACTACTAGCACAGATACGCAGTATTTT; CDR3: CASSLGQTTSTDTQYF
size: -; D: -; J: TRBJ1-5; V: TRBV7-2; DNA: TGTGCCAGCAGCTTAATCCCGCGGAGCAATCAGCCCCAGCATTTT; CDR3: CASSLIPRSNQPQHF
size: -; D: TRBD2; J: TRBJ2-1; V: TRBV7-3; DNA: TGTGCCAGCAGCACAGCGGGGACCTACAATGAGCAGTTCTTC; CDR3: CASSTAGTYNEQFF
size: many; D: -; J: TRBJ1-2; V: TRBV12-3/TRBV12-4; DNA: TGTGCCAGCAGTTTGGGGGGCGACTATGGCTACACCTTC; CDR3: CASSLGGDYGYTF
size: few; D: TRBD2; J: TRBJ2-1; V: TRBV12-3/TRBV12-4; DNA: TGTGCCAGCAGTTTAGAGGGAACTAGCGGGGGGTACCCTATCCTCAATGAGCAGTTCTTC; CDR3: CASSLEGTSGGYPILNEQFF
size: few; D: -; J: TRBJ2-1; V: TRBV4-1; DNA: TGCGCCAGCAGCCAACCTAGTGCAGATGAGCAGTTCTTC; CDR3: CASSQPSADEQFF
size: few; D: -; J: TRBJ1-6; V: TRBV5-5; DNA: TGTGCCAGCAGCCGGACCGCGGGCAATAATTCACCCCTCCACTTT; CDR3: CASSRTAGNNSPLHF
size: many; D: TRBD2; J: TRBJ2-3; V: TRBV20-1; DNA: TGCAGTGTCGTTACTAGCGGACCCACAGATACGCAGTATTTT; CDR3: CSVVTSGPTDTQYF
size: many; D: -; J: TRBJ2-5; V: TRBV20-1; DNA: TGCAGTGCTAGAGATTCCGGGGGCTTCGGAGAGACCCAGTACTTC; CDR3: CSARDSGGFGETQYF
size: -; D: -; J: TRBJ1-5; V: TRBV9; DNA: TGTGCCAGCAGCGTCGGGGGAATCAGCAATCAGCCCCAGCATTTT; CDR3: CASSVGGISNQPQHF
size: many; D: TRBD1; J: TRBJ2-7; V: TRBV12-3/TRBV12-4; DNA: TGTGCCAGCACCGCCGGACAGGGTGGCGAGCAGTACTTC; CDR3: CASTAGQGGEQYF
size: many; D: -; J: TRBJ2-7; V: TRBV9; DNA: TGTGCCAGCAGCGTAAGTAACTCCTACGAGCAGTACTTC; CDR3: CASSVSNSYEQYF
size: -; D: TRBD2; J: TRBJ2-2; V: TRBV6-5; DNA: TGTGCCAGCAGCTATGCCCCCTATAGCGGGGGCCAGGGCACCGGGGAGCTGTTTTTT; CDR3: CASSYAPYSGGQGTGELFF
size: few; D: TRBD1; J: TRBJ1-5; V: TRBV10-3; DNA: TGTGCCATCAGTGAGTCCTTCTCGGGACAGGGAGATCAGCCCCAGCATTTT; CDR3: CAISESFSGQGDQPQHF
size: many; D: -; J: TRBJ2-1; V: TRBV5-6; DNA: TGTGCCAGCATAGATGGGTCCTACAATGAGCAGTTCTTC; CDR3: CASIDGSYNEQFF
size: many; D: -; J: TRBJ1-1; V: TRBV20-1; DNA: TGCAGTGCTAGAGACCTCGGGAAGAACACTGAAGCTTTCTTT; CDR3: CSARDLGKNTEAFF
size: -; D: -; J: TRBJ2-5; V: TRBV20-1; DNA: TGCAGTGCTCCCTGGACTGGAAGGGAGACCCAGTACTTC; CDR3: CSAPWTGRETQYF
size: -; D: -; J: TRBJ2-2; V: TRBV20-1; DNA: TGCAGTGCTAGAGCCCTCAGTGGGCTCGCCGAGCTGTTTTTT; CDR3: CSARALSGLAELFF
size: -; D: TRBD2; J: TRBJ2-2; V: TRBV19; DNA: TGTGCCACTAGGGACATGGCTAGCGGGGTCACCGGGGAGCTGTTTTTT; CDR3: CATRDMASGVTGELFF
size: many; D: -; J: TRBJ2-1; V: TRBV27; DNA: TGTGCCAGCAGTTTATGGGGGACAGCGGGGGAATACAATGAGCAGTTCTTC; CDR3: CASSLWGTAGEYNEQFF
size: few; D: TRBD1; J: TRBJ1-5; V: TRBV20-1; DNA: TGCAGTGCTGCCTCCCGACAGGGGGCCTGGGGGCAGCCCCAGCATTTT; CDR3: CSAASRQGAWGQPQHF
size: many; D: -; J: TRBJ2-6; V: TRBV10-3; DNA: TGTGCCATCAGCTCTGGGGCCAACGTCCTGACTTTC; CDR3: CAISSGANVLTF
size: many; D: TRBD1; J: TRBJ2-1; V: TRBV6-5; DNA: TGTGCCAGCAGTTCCTCCGGGACAGGGGGCAATGAGCAGTTCTTC; CDR3: CASSSSGTGGNEQFF